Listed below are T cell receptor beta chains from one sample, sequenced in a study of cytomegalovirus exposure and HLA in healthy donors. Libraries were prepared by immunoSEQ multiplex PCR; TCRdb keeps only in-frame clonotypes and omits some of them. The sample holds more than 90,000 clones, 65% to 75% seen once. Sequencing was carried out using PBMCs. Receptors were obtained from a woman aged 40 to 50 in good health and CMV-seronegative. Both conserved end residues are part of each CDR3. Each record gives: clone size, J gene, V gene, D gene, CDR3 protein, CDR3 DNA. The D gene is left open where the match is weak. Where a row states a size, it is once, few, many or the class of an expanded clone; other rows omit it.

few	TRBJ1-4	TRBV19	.	CASSIVVQQNEKLFF	TGTGCCAGTAGTATAGTAGTACAGCAAAATGAAAAACTGTTTTTT
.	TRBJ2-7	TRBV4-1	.	CASSQEPRGTYEQYF	TGCGCCAGCAGCCAAGAACCCAGGGGCACCTACGAGCAGTACTTC
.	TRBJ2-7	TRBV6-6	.	CASSSSAYEQYF	TGTGCCAGCAGTTCGTCAGCGTACGAGCAGTACTTC
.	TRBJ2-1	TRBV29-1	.	CSVDRGDNEQFF	TGCAGCGTTGACAGGGGGGACAATGAGCAGTTCTTC
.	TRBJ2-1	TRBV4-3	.	CASSQAQGWNEQFF	TGCGCCAGCAGCCAGGCGCAGGGCTGGAATGAGCAGTTCTTC
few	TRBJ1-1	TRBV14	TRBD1	CASSQQGANTEAFF	TGTGCCAGCAGCCAACAGGGGGCTAACACTGAAGCTTTCTTT
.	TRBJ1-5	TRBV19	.	CASSRTTLRGNQPQHF	TGTGCCAGTAGCAGGACAACTCTTAGGGGGAATCAGCCCCAGCATTTT
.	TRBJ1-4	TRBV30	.	CAWSVQGSEKLFF	TGTGCCTGGAGTGTACAGGGCAGTGAAAAACTGTTTTTT
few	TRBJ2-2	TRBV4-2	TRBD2	CASSQAGLAGHTGELFF	TGTGCCAGCAGCCAAGCCGGACTAGCGGGGCACACCGGGGAGCTGTTTTTT
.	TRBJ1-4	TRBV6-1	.	CASSDPPGVGEKLFF	TGTGCCAGCAGTGATCCACCGGGGGTGGGTGAAAAACTGTTTTTT
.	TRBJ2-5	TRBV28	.	CATRDTSQETQYF	TGTGCCACCAGGGACACCAGCCAAGAGACCCAGTACTTC
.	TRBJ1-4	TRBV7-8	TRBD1	CASSAQQGFWEKLFF	TGTGCCAGCAGCGCTCAACAGGGGTTTTGGGAAAAACTGTTTTTT
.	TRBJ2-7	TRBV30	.	CAWSSPQDRDFEQYF	TGTGCCTGGAGTTCTCCCCAGGACCGGGACTTCGAGCAGTACTTC